This entry features one TCR beta chain sequence. Antigen unknown. During colonoscopy, one to two rectal pinch biopsies were collected. Sequencing used immunoSEQ multiplex PCR; TCRdb keeps in-frame clones, though not all of them. This table holds under 50,000 clones, under 80% found once. This entry belongs to a study of pediatric ulcerative colitis. Study-wide context: Seven patients showed pancolitis and two showed left-sided colitis.

General study points: Repertoires came from total lymphocyte DNA, so rare subsets like regulatory T cells may be missed. Compared with controls, ulcerative colitis showed greater blood-rectum clone sharing.

Sample: gut tissue. The sequence derives from a girl under 18 with moderate ulcerative colitis.

Here the CDR3 reads CASSENQGGGYTF. DNA of the CDR3: TGTGCCAGTAGTGAAAATCAGGGAGGTGGCTACACCTTC. The chain carries TRBV19 and TRBJ1-2, with D possibly matching TRBD1 (5 bases). V dropped 5 bases and J dropped 7 bases, with 14 bases sitting between them. The CDR3 contains 13 residues. Per the germline V gene, CDR1 is LNHDA and CDR2 is SQIVND (reference sequence).